This is a list of T cell receptor beta chains from one sample in a study of CD8+CD57+ T cells in acquired aplastic anemia. TCRdb recomputed calls from the reads with MiXCR, one row per CDR3 protein. This sample has under 500,000 distinct CDR3 sequences, with around 30% found just once. Source material: sorted CD4+, CD8+, or CD8+CD57+ T cells (not recorded which) from PBMCs. Receptor source: a human donor with aplastic anemia. Both conserved end residues are part of each CDR3. The D gene is left open where the match is weak. Clone size is shown for a subset of rows, as once, few, many or a class of expanded clone.

>13|TRBV12-3/TRBV12-4|NA|TRBD1|TRBJ1-2
TGTGCCAGCAGATCACAGGGGGCGCAGGGCTACACCTTC
CASRSQGAQGYTF
>12|TRBV5-5|few|NA|TRBJ2-7
TGTGCCAGCAGCAAGGATTTCTACGAGCAGTACTTC
CASSKDFYEQYF
>13|TRBV30|NA|TRBD1|TRBJ2-7
TGTGCCTGGAGTGGTCAGGGGGCGTCCGAGCAGTACTTC
CAWSGQGASEQYF
>12|TRBV30|few|NA|TRBJ1-2
TGTGCCTGGAGTTTCGGACGGACTCAGCCCACCTTC
CAWSFGRTQPTF
>13|TRBV29-1|NA|NA|TRBJ1-2
TGCAGCGCCACGACGGGGGCCGACTATGGCTACACCTTC
CSATTGADYGYTF
>16|TRBV6-1|few|NA|TRBJ1-2
TGTGCCAGCAGATGGATACAGGGTTTCGGGAACTATGGCTACACCTTC
CASRWIQGFGNYGYTF
>15|TRBV9|many|TRBD1|TRBJ1-2
TGTGCCAGCAGCGCCATACAGGGGGAGGTCTATGGCTACACCTTC
CASSAIQGEVYGYTF
>18|TRBV2|few|NA|TRBJ2-3
TGTGCCAGCAGTGACGCGCCCGAGACAGCAGCCTTGCTGCGTACGCAGTATTTT
CASSDAPETAALLRTQYF
>15|TRBV5-1|many|NA|TRBJ1-2
TGCGCCAGCAGCCCCAGGGACACCACCAACTATGGCTACACCTTC
CASSPRDTTNYGYTF
>15|TRBV7-3|NA|NA|TRBJ2-1
TGTGCCAGCAGCGTAACTAGTGAAGCCTACAATGAGCAGTTCTTC
CASSVTSEAYNEQFF
>16|TRBV7-6|NA|NA|TRBJ2-1
TGCGCCAGCAGCTTGGAGGTGGCCAGCTCCTACAATGAGCAGTTCTTC
CASSLEVASSYNEQFF
>15|TRBV5-5|NA|NA|TRBJ2-7
TGTGCCAGCAGCTTGGGACGGGTAAATCCAGACGAGCAGTACTTC
CASSLGRVNPDEQYF
>14|TRBV7-7|NA|NA|TRBJ2-7
TGTGCTAGCAGCTTAGTGGACAGCAACTACGAGCAGTACTTC
CASSLVDSNYEQYF
>16|TRBV28|NA|NA|TRBJ1-6
TGTGCCAGCAGTCATCGCACAGGGCCCGATAATTCACCCCTCCACTTT
CASSHRTGPDNSPLHF
>16|TRBV3-1|NA|TRBD2|TRBJ2-5
TGTGCCAGCAGCCAAGGCCGGCCGGCTAGCGGGATTACCCAGTACTTC
CASSQGRPASGITQYF
>15|TRBV6-1|few|NA|TRBJ1-1
TGTGCCAGCAGTGAACAGGGCTGGGGGGTCACTGAAGCTTTCTTT
CASSEQGWGVTEAFF
>15|TRBV11-2|NA|TRBD2|TRBJ2-1
TGTGCCAGCAGCTTAATTAGCGGGGAATACAATGAGCAGTTCTTC
CASSLISGEYNEQFF
>16|TRBV2|NA|TRBD2|TRBJ2-3
TGTGCCAGCGGTGTGGGGGGACTACCCGGGACAGATACGCAGTATTTT
CASGVGGLPGTDTQYF
>16|TRBV12-3/TRBV12-4|few|NA|TRBJ1-5
TGTGCCAGCAGCACACAGGGAATGGGGAGCAATCAGCCCCAGCATTTT
CASSTQGMGSNQPQHF
>12|TRBV11-2|NA|NA|TRBJ2-3
TGTGCCAGCTGGGAAGCAACAGATACGCAGTATTTT
CASWEATDTQYF
>12|TRBV29-1|NA|NA|TRBJ2-6
TGCAGCGCTCAGACAGGGGCCAACGTCCTGACTTTC
CSAQTGANVLTF
>16|TRBV9|many|NA|TRBJ1-6
TGTGCCAGCAGCGTAGGAGACAGCTACTATAATTCACCCCTCCACTTT
CASSVGDSYYNSPLHF
>15|TRBV7-2|many|NA|TRBJ1-1
TGTGCCAGCAGCTTAGAAGCGGGCGGGGGAACTGAAGCTTTCTTT
CASSLEAGGGTEAFF
>14|TRBV6-9|NA|TRBD1|TRBJ1-3
TGTGCCAACCTCTGGGACAGGCCTGGAAACACCATATATTTT
CANLWDRPGNTIYF
>15|TRBV12-3/TRBV12-4|many|NA|TRBJ1-6
TGTGCCAGCAGTCAGGACAGAAACTATAATTCACCCCTCCACTTT
CASSQDRNYNSPLHF
>15|TRBV7-9|many|TRBD1|TRBJ1-5
TGTGCCAGCAGCCGGGGACAGGGCCGCAATCAGCCCCAGCATTTT
CASSRGQGRNQPQHF
>16|TRBV11-2|many|TRBD2|TRBJ2-7
TGTGCCAGCAGCTCACCAGGACTAGCGTCTACCTACGAGCAGTACTTC
CASSSPGLASTYEQYF
>15|TRBV10-3|NA|NA|TRBJ2-5
TGTGCCAGCAGTGAATCTACGGGAGATGTGGGGACCCAGTACTTC
CASSESTGDVGTQYF
>14|TRBV20-1|NA|NA|TRBJ1-5
TGCAGTGCTAGAGATTCGGGGCTTGGTCAGCCCCAGCATTTT
CSARDSGLGQPQHF
>12|TRBV4-2|few|NA|TRBJ2-3
TGTGCCAGCAGCCAATTGGAAGATACGCAGTATTTT
CASSQLEDTQYF
>16|TRBV7-8|NA|TRBD2|TRBJ2-3
TGTGCCAGCAGCACACTAGCGGGGGGGCTCACAGATACGCAGTATTTT
CASSTLAGGLTDTQYF
>15|TRBV29-1|NA|NA|TRBJ1-2
TGCAGCGTTGAACGGCCGGCGGCGCGTAACTATGGCTACACCTTC
CSVERPAARNYGYTF
>15|TRBV10-3|once|NA|TRBJ1-5
TGTGCCAGTAGTTACCCAGGACTCCCTCTACAGCCCCAGCATTTT
CASSYPGLPLQPQHF
>15|TRBV5-1|NA|TRBD1|TRBJ1-1
TGCGCCAGCAGAAGAATACAGGGGCCAAACACTGAAGCTTTCTTT
CASRRIQGPNTEAFF
>16|TRBV14|few|NA|TRBJ2-1
TGTGCCAGCAGCCCGCTACAGATGAGCTCCTACAATGAGCAGTTCTTC
CASSPLQMSSYNEQFF
>15|TRBV2|few|NA|TRBJ2-7
TGTGCCAGCAGTGTCGGAGACGGCACATCCTACGAGCAGTACTTC
CASSVGDGTSYEQYF
>14|TRBV7-9|many|NA|TRBJ1-2
TGTGCCAGCAGCTTAGACAGGGATAACTATGGCTACACCTTC
CASSLDRDNYGYTF
>18|TRBV19|NA|NA|TRBJ1-6
TGTGCCAGTAGTACCCCCCCGACAGGCCCGAGAGATAATTCACCCCTCCACTTT
CASSTPPTGPRDNSPLHF
>14|TRBV7-9|NA|NA|TRBJ2-2
TGTGCCAGCAGCTTAACAGGGAGCTCCGGGGAGCTGTTTTTT
CASSLTGSSGELFF
>17|TRBV10-1|few|NA|TRBJ1-4
TGCGCCAGCAGTGAGTCTTTGATAGCTGCAACTAATGAAAAACTGTTTTTT
CASSESLIAATNEKLFF
>14|TRBV20-1|many|NA|TRBJ1-6
TGCAGTGCTAGAGGGGCAGGGGTGAGTTCACCCCTCCACTTT
CSARGAGVSSPLHF
>14|TRBV11-3|NA|NA|TRBJ1-1
TGTGCCAGCAGCAAGGACGGCCCGAACACTGAAGCTTTCTTT
CASSKDGPNTEAFF
>13|TRBV29-1|NA|TRBD1|TRBJ2-4
TGCAGCGGCCTGACAGGGGAAGGTAGCATTCAGTACTTC
CSGLTGEGSIQYF
>15|TRBV27|few|NA|TRBJ1-2
TGTGCCAGCAGTTTACTAGGGCAGGCTGGCTATGGCTACACCTTC
CASSLLGQAGYGYTF
>15|TRBV19|many|NA|TRBJ1-1
TGTGCCAGTAGCCCGAACGACAGGACGAACACTGAAGCTTTCTTT
CASSPNDRTNTEAFF
>12|TRBV5-1|NA|NA|TRBJ2-7
TGCGCCAGCAGCTTGGGCGTCCACGAGCAGTACTTC
CASSLGVHEQYF
>14|TRBV24-1|many|NA|TRBJ2-1
TGTGCCACCAACGACAGGAGGAGGGATAATGAGCAGTTCTTC
CATNDRRRDNEQFF
>15|TRBV28|NA|NA|TRBJ1-5
TGTGCCAGCAGTCCCCCCCCGGGGGGCAATCAGCCCCAGCATTTT
CASSPPPGGNQPQHF
>13|TRBV6-1|NA|NA|TRBJ2-7
TGTGCCAGCGAAACGGAGGCTCCCTACGAGCAGTACTTC
CASETEAPYEQYF